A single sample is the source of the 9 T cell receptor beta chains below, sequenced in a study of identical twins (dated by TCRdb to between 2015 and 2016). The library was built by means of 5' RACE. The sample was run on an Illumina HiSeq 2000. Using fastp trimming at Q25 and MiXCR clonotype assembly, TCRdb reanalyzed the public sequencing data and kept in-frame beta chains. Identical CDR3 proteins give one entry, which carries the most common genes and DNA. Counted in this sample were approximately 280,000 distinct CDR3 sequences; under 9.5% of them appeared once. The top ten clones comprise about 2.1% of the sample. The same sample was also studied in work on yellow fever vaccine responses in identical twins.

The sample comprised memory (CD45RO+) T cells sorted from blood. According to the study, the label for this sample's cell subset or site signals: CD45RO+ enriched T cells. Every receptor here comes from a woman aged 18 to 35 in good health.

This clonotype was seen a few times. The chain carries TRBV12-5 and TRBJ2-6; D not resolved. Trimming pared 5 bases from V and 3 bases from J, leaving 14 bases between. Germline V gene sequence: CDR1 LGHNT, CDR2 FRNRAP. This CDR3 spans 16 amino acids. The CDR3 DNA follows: TGTGCTAGTGGTAACACAATCGGAAGTGGGGCCAACGTCCTGACTTTC. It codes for CASGNTIGSGANVLTF. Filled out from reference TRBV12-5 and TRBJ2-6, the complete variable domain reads DARVTQTPRHKVTEMGQEVTMRCQPILGHNTVFWYRQTMMQGLELLAYFRNRAPLDDSGMPKDRFSAEMPDATLATLKIQPSEPRDSAVYFCASGNTIGSGANVLTFGAGSRLTVL.

The CDR3 is CASSEPLLYGYTF. The CDR3 DNA reads TGTGCCAGCAGTGAACCACTGCTCTATGGCTACACCTTC. This chain links TRBV6-1 with TRBJ1-2; D is unresolved. This CDR3 contains 13 residues. V lost 2 bases and J 4 bases, leaving 8 bases between the germline ends. The germline gives CDR1 MNHNS, CDR2 SASEGT.

CDR3: CASSLQDNYGYTF. Written as DNA, the CDR3 is TGTGCCAGCAGTCTACAGGACAACTATGGCTACACCTTC. V gene TRBV12-3 or TRBV12-4 combines with J gene TRBJ1-2; D perhaps matches TRBD1 (5 bases). Between the trimmed V and J ends, which lost 5 bases and 2 bases, there was a span of 9 bases. This CDR3 contains 13 residues.

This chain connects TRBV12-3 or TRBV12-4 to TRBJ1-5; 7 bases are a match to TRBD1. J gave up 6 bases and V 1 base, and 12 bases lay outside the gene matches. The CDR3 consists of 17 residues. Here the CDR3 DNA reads TGTGCCAGCAGTTTAGTACTCCGAGGGACAGTCCGTCAGCCCCAGCATTTT. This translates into CASSLVLRGTVRQPQHF.

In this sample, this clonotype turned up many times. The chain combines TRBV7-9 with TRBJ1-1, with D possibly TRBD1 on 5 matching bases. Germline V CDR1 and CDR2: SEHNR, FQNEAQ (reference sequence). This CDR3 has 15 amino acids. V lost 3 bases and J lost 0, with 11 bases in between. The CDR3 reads CASSFGGAVNTEAFF. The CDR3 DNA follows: TGTGCCAGCAGCTTTGGTGGGGCCGTGAACACTGAAGCTTTCTTT. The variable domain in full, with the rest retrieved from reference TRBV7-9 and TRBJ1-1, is DTGVSQNPRHKITKRGQNVTFRCDPISEHNRLYWYRQTLGQGPEFLTYFQNEAQLEKSRLLSDRFSAERPKGSFSTLEIQRTEQGDSAMYLCASSFGGAVNTEAFFGQGTRLTVV.

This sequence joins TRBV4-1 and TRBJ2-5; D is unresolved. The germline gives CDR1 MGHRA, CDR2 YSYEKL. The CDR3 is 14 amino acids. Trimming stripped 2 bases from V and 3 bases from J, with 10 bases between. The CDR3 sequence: CASSQYGPKETQYF. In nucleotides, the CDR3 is TGCGCCAGCAGCCAATATGGTCCTAAAGAGACCCAGTACTTC.

The DNA of the CDR3 is TGTGCCAGCAGCTCGAGGGGGCCCCCTAGCACAGATACGCAGTATTTT. It codes for CASSSRGPPSTDTQYF. The V call is TRBV7-6, the J call TRBJ2-3; 7 nucleotides align to TRBD1. This CDR3 is 16 amino acids long. Trimming cost V 4 bases and J 0 bases; bases outside gene matches: 7. CDR1 is SGHVS, CDR2 FNYEAQ, per germline.

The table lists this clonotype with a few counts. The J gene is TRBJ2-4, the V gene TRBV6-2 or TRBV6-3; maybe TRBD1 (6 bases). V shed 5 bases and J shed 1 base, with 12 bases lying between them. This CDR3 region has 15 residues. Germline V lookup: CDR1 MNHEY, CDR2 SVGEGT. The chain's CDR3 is CASSLGGNAKNIQYF. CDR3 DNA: TGTGCCAGCAGTCTAGGGGGTAATGCCAAAAACATTCAGTACTTC.

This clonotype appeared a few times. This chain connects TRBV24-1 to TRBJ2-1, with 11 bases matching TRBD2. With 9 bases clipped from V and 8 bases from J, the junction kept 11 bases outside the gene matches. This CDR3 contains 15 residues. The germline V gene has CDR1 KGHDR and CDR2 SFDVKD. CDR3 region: CATGPPSGRMHEQFF. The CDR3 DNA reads TGTGCCACCGGCCCCCCTAGCGGGAGGATGCATGAGCAGTTCTTC.